These 21 T cell receptor beta chains share one sample of origin, sequenced in a study of cytomegalovirus exposure and HLA in healthy donors. Profiling relied on immunoSEQ multiplex PCR, and the TCRdb table lists in-frame clones only, not all of them. The table shows 150,000 to 200,000 clones, with just under 85% occurring only once. Source material: PBMCs. Receptor source: a man aged 25-40 years in good health and CMV-seropositive.

J is TRBJ2-5 and V is TRBV6-6; 9 nucleotides match TRBD1. The CDR3 consists of 14 residues. CDR1 is MNHNY, CDR2 SVGAGI, per germline (reference sequence). V trimming: 5 bases; J trimming: 2 bases; junction bases outside the gene matches: 3. The CDR3 nucleotides are TGTGCCAGCAGTACCGGGACAGGGCAAGAGACCCAGTACTTC. It encodes CASSTGTGQETQYF.

The chain recombines TRBV7-2 with TRBJ2-7; TRBD1 is a possible D gene (6 bases). The CDR3 is 12 amino acids. V lost 8 bases, J lost 9 bases, and 17 bases lay in between. Germline CDR1 and CDR2: SGHTA and FQGNSA. The CDR3: CASLNREQGQYF. The CDR3, as DNA: TGTGCCAGCTTGAACAGGGAACAAGGGCAGTACTTC. The whole variable domain, filled in from reference TRBV7-2 and TRBJ2-7, reads GAGVSQSPSNKVTEKGKDVELRCDPISGHTALYWYRQSLGQGLEFLIYFQGNSAPDKSGLPSDRFSAERTGGSVSTLTIQRTQQEDSAVYLCASLNREQGQYFGPGTRLTVT.

The chain carries TRBV10-1 and TRBJ2-2; 12 nucleotides agree with TRBD2. The trim removed 7 bases at V and 2 bases at J, leaving 5 bases unmatched. This CDR3 is 16 amino acids long. Germline V gene sequence: CDR1 WNHNN, CDR2 SYGVQD (reference sequence). CDR3 DNA: TGCGCCAGCACGCGACTAGCGGGGGTTAACACCGGGGAGCTGTTTTTT. Translating it yields CASTRLAGVNTGELFF.

V usage is TRBV7-8 and J usage is TRBJ2-2, with 12 bases identical to TRBD2. CDR3 length: 16 amino acids. With V trimmed by 2 bases and J by 7 bases, 5 bases remained unmatched. CDR1 and CDR2 (germline): SGHVS, FQNEAQ. The CDR3 DNA is TGTGCCAGCAGCTTACTAGCGGGGGGGCTTGTCGGGGAGCTGTTTTTT. It is translated as CASSLLAGGLVGELFF.

This chain connects TRBV6-4 to TRBJ2-2, with D perhaps matching TRBD2 (7 bases). Trimming stripped 7 bases from V and 4 bases from J, with 16 bases between. The CDR3 has 15 amino acids. Per germline, CDR1 MRHNA and CDR2 SNTAGT. CDR3 nucleotide sequence: TGTGCCAGCACTGGGGGGGCAAGATCCACCGGGGAGCTGTTTTTT. Amino acid sequence: CASTGGARSTGELFF.

This clone was found a few times. The CDR3 spells CASSIGTGGEQYF. The CDR3 DNA follows: TGTGCCAGTAGTATCGGGACAGGGGGCGAGCAGTACTTC. The chain employs TRBV19 and TRBJ2-7; 11 bases are a match to TRBD1. This CDR3 comprises 13 residues. With 3 bases clipped from V and 6 bases from J, the junction kept 1 base outside the gene matches. Germline-derived CDR1 and CDR2 are LNHDA and SQIVND (reference sequence).

The CDR3 region is CASSFETRQSSYNEQFF. CDR3 in DNA: TGTGCCAGTAGTTTCGAGACAAGGCAGAGCTCCTACAATGAGCAGTTCTTC. The chain joins TRBV19 to TRBJ2-1, with D uncertain. Germline-derived CDR1 and CDR2 are LNHDA and SQIVND (reference sequence). V lost 5 bases and J 0 bases, leaving 17 bases between the germline ends. CDR3 length: 17 residues.

The chain is built from TRBV7-8 and TRBJ1-3, with TRBD1 matching over 7 bases. This CDR3 region has 15 residues. J lost 2 bases, V lost 6 bases, and 7 bases had no gene match. The germline CDR1 and CDR2 sequences are SGHVS and FQNEAQ. The chain's CDR3 is CASRPFTGAGNTIYF. Here the CDR3 DNA reads TGTGCCAGCAGGCCATTTACAGGGGCTGGAAACACCATATATTTT.

The chain recombines TRBV7-9 with TRBJ2-5, with D possibly matching TRBD2 (5 bases). The CDR3 has 13 residues. The V end lost 5 bases, the J end lost 1 base, and 8 bases lay between the germline ends. Looked up from germline, CDR1 is SEHNR and CDR2 is FQNEAQ (reference sequence). The CDR3 nucleotides read TGTGCCAGCAGCCATAGCGTCCAAGAGACCCAGTACTTC. Its protein is CASSHSVQETQYF.

This clone has just one count. This chain joins TRBV7-8 and TRBJ1-4, with D tentatively TRBD1 (6 bases). The CDR3 has 15 amino acids. CDR1 is SGHVS and CDR2 is FQNEAQ in the germline V gene. Trimming took off 6 bases at V and 8 bases at J, with 19 bases between the two ends. DNA for the CDR3: TGTGCCAGCAGGGGCTGGGGGCAGGGGAACGAAAAACTGTTTTTT. The encoded protein is CASRGWGQGNEKLFF.

This clone was counted once. The CDR3 nucleotides are TGCAGCGTTTCACGGGGGGGCAACAATGAGCAGTTCTTC. This translates into CSVSRGGNNEQFF. The V gene is TRBV29-1, the J gene TRBJ2-1, with TRBD2 matching 8 bases. The CDR3 is 13 amino acids. Germline V lookup: CDR1 SQVTM, CDR2 ANQGSEA. The V and J ends lost 5 bases and 5 bases, in that order; junction bases with no gene match: 5.

The chain has TRBV7-8 and TRBJ1-1; 8 bases are a match to TRBD1. Per germline, CDR1 SGHVS and CDR2 FQNEAQ. V shed 4 bases, J shed 1 base, and the junction held 2 bases outside the gene matches. The CDR3 is 14 residues long. CDR3 sequence: CASSSGGRNTEAFF. CDR3 bases: TGTGCCAGCAGCTCAGGGGGCCGGAACACTGAAGCTTTCTTT.

The chain uses TRBV19 and TRBJ2-7; D is unresolved. The CDR3 runs to 11 residues. The germline V gene has CDR1 LNHDA and CDR2 SQIVND (reference sequence). V shed 5 bases and J shed 7 bases, with 9 bases lying between them. The CDR3 sequence: CASSSRGEQYF. For the CDR3, the DNA is TGTGCCAGTAGTTCGCGAGGTGAGCAGTACTTC.

The V gene is TRBV13, the J gene TRBJ2-7; D is perhaps TRBD1 (6 bases). V was clipped by 4 bases and J by 6 bases, with 13 bases between them. The CDR3 sequence is 13 residues long. In germline, CDR1 is PRHDT, CDR2 FYEKMQ (reference sequence). CDR3 sequence (DNA): TGTGCCAGCAGCTCCCTCCAGGGGCCCGAGCAGTACTTC. Its translation: CASSSLQGPEQYF.

The gene calls are TRBV7-2 and TRBJ2-3; TRBD2 aligns across 8 bases. Germline V gene lookup returns CDR1 SGHTA and CDR2 FQGNSA. The trim removed 5 bases at V and 5 bases at J, leaving 12 bases unmatched. The CDR3 has 16 residues. The CDR3 region is CASSLGTRAWGDTQYF. In DNA form, the CDR3 reads TGTGCCAGCAGCCTCGGGACTAGAGCCTGGGGAGATACGCAGTATTTT.

The V call is TRBV7-2, the J call TRBJ2-7; 10 bases match TRBD1. Per germline, CDR1 SGHTA and CDR2 FQGNSA. The CDR3 runs to 18 residues. V was pared by 3 bases and J by 2 bases, with 13 bases of the junction left unmatched. The CDR3 DNA reads as TGTGCCAGCAGCTTCCCCGGGACAGGGGAAACTAGAGCCTACGAGCAGTACTTC. Protein: CASSFPGTGETRAYEQYF.

V and J are TRBV5-6 and TRBJ2-5; 10 nucleotides align to TRBD1. CDR1 SGHDT and CDR2 YYEEEE come from the germline V gene. After removal of 3 bases from V and 3 bases from J, the junction contained 11 bases not matched to a gene. The CDR3 extends over 17 amino acids. In DNA, the CDR3 is TGTGCCAGCAGCTCTTCATTTCCGGGACAGGGGAAAGAGACCCAGTACTTC. Translation gives CASSSSFPGQGKETQYF.

The V call is TRBV18, the J call TRBJ1-1; D is uncertain. CDR1 KGHSH and CDR2 LQKENI come from the germline V gene. V was clipped by 5 bases and J by 3 bases, with 10 bases between them. The CDR3 has 13 amino acids. The CDR3 nucleotides read TGTGCCAGCTCAGCCGGGAGGGACACTGAAGCTTTCTTT. This encodes CASSAGRDTEAFF. The full variable domain, completed using reference TRBV18 and TRBJ1-1, is NAGVMQNPRHLVRRRGQEARLRCSPMKGHSHVYWYRQLPEEGLKFMVYLQKENIIDESGMPKERFSAEFPKEGPSILRIQQVVRGDSAAYFCASSAGRDTEAFFGQGTRLTVV.

The V and J genes are TRBV4-3 and TRBJ1-2; D uncertain. Trimming took off 4 bases at V and 0 bases at J, with 9 bases between the two ends. Germline CDR1 is LGHNA and CDR2 is YSLEER. The CDR3 has 14 amino acids. CDR3 sequence: CASSLTDSNYGYTF. CDR3 bases: TGCGCCAGCAGCCTCACAGATTCTAACTATGGCTACACCTTC.

The V gene is TRBV4-3, the J gene TRBJ2-7; 7 nucleotides align to TRBD1. Trimming removed 4 bases from V and 5 bases from J; junction bases left unmatched: 11. The CDR3 contains 15 residues. The germline V gene encodes CDR1 LGHNA and CDR2 YSLEER. The CDR3 loop reads CASSPMGLGGDEQYF. In DNA form, the CDR3 reads TGCGCCAGCAGCCCCATGGGGTTAGGGGGCGACGAGCAGTACTTC.

V gene TRBV19 combines with J gene TRBJ1-2; maybe TRBD1 (6 bases). Germline CDR1 is LNHDA and CDR2 is SQIVND (reference sequence). This CDR3 contains 16 residues. V lost 5 bases to trimming and J lost 0 bases, with 16 bases between them. The CDR3 reads CASSQNYREANYGYTF. CDR3 bases: TGTGCCAGTAGTCAGAACTACAGGGAAGCTAACTATGGCTACACCTTC.